One and the same sample provided the 26 T cell receptor beta chains below, sequenced in a study of tumor-infiltrating lymphocytes in localized non-small cell lung cancer listed by TCRdb under 2021. Library preparation was by the immunoSEQ multiplex PCR assay. TCRdb re-hosts the immuneACCESS table, in-frame sequences only. Its copies lack some clones; in the studies checked, an unresolved V gene accounts for under half of them, and the cause for the rest is not known. This sample is represented by 10,000 or so clones; around 77% of them were singletons. The top ten clones comprise 17% of the sample. Material: uninvolved lung tissue not adjacent to the tumor. The receptors were sampled from a human donor with non-small cell lung cancer.

The chain is built from TRBV5-1 and TRBJ1-4; the D is unclear. Germline CDR1 SGHRS, CDR2 YFSETQ. The CDR3 loop spans 14 amino acids. V lost 0 bases and J lost 4, with 7 bases in between. The CDR3 here is CASSLGLINEKLFF. The CDR3 region has the DNA TGCGCCAGCAGCTTGGGATTGATTAATGAAAAACTGTTTTTT.

This sequence joins TRBV5-1 and TRBJ1-3; D gene unclear. With 4 bases removed from V and 4 bases from J, the gap between germline ends came to 15 bases. The CDR3 is 15 amino acids. Germline CDR1 SGHRS, CDR2 YFSETQ. Written as DNA, the CDR3 is TGCGCCAGCAGCCCAGGACCGACGGGGGGAAACACCATATATTTT. Protein sequence: CASSPGPTGGNTIYF.

This rearrangement joins TRBV9 to TRBJ1-1; 7 bases match TRBD1. The CDR3 loop spans 14 amino acids. Germline-derived CDR1 and CDR2 are SGDLS and YYNGEE. V dropped 2 bases and J dropped 1; count of bases not matched to a gene: 2. CDR3 nucleotides: TGTGCCAGCAGCGTCGACAGGGCGAACACTGAAGCTTTCTTT. Translating it yields CASSVDRANTEAFF.

This chain links TRBV5-6 with TRBJ1-5; D call uncertain. CDR3 length: 13 amino acids. Per germline, CDR1 SGHDT and CDR2 YYEEEE. The V end lost 4 bases, the J end lost 0 bases, and 5 bases lay between the germline ends. The CDR3 spells CASSRDSNQPQHF. CDR3 in DNA: TGTGCCAGCAGCCGCGATAGCAATCAGCCCCAGCATTTT.

CDR3: CAYTSPSYEQYF. The CDR3 DNA reads as TGTGCCTATACCAGTCCCTCCTACGAGCAGTACTTC. This rearrangement joins TRBV6-1 to TRBJ2-7; no reliable D call. The CDR3 totals 12 residues. V shed 11 bases and J shed 0 bases, with 11 bases lying between them. CDR1 and CDR2 from the germline V gene are MNHNS and SASEGT.

The chain is built from TRBV6-5 and TRBJ1-5; D is unclear. From germline, CDR1 is MNHEY and CDR2 SVGAGI. Trimming removed 0 bases from V and 4 bases from J, with 7 bases in between. There are 14 residues in the CDR3. As DNA, the CDR3 is TGTGCCAGCAGTTACTCGCTAAAAAATCAGCCCCAGCATTTT. This sequence encodes CASSYSLKNQPQHF.

The V and J genes are TRBV5-8 and TRBJ2-5, with 13 nucleotides matching TRBD2. The CDR3 is 17 residues long. Trimming at V came to 0 bases and at J to 2 bases, leaving 4 bases not matched to a gene. CDR1 and CDR2 from the germline V gene are SGHTS and YDEGEE. The CDR3 region is CASSLGLAGGRQETQYF. The CDR3 DNA is TGTGCCAGCAGCTTGGGACTAGCGGGGGGACGACAAGAGACCCAGTACTTC.

The chain is built from TRBV19 and TRBJ1-1; maybe TRBD1 (5 bases). This CDR3 is built from 12 residues. The V end lost 2 bases, the J end lost 8 bases, and 9 bases lay between the germline ends. CDR1 is LNHDA and CDR2 is SQIVND in the germline V gene (reference sequence). DNA of the CDR3: TGTGCCAGTAGTATAATGCAGGGAGAAGCTTTCTTT. This encodes CASSIMQGEAFF.

The J gene is TRBJ2-2, the V gene TRBV6-5, with no clear D. CDR1 is MNHEY and CDR2 is SVGAGI in the germline V gene. The V and J ends lost 6 bases and 5 bases respectively, with 4 bases between them. This CDR3 spans 11 amino acids. The CDR3 is CASSGTGELFF. CDR3 nucleotide sequence: TGTGCCAGCAGCGGGACCGGGGAGCTGTTTTTT.

The chain couples TRBV10-2 to TRBJ2-7, with a weak D call TRBD1 (5 bases). Germline V gene lookup returns CDR1 WSHSY and CDR2 SAAADI. Between the trimmed V and J ends, which lost 8 bases and 3 bases, there was a span of 11 bases. The CDR3 totals 12 residues. DNA of the CDR3: TGCGCCAGCTCCGGACACCTCTACGAGCAGTACTTC. It translates to CASSGHLYEQYF.

The chain carries TRBV15 and TRBJ1-4; TRBD1 matches at 9 bases. J lost 4 bases, V lost 1 base, and 10 bases had no gene match. CDR1 is LNHNV and CDR2 is YYDKDF in the germline V gene (reference sequence). The CDR3 sequence is 18 residues long. The CDR3, as DNA: TGTGCCACCAGCAGAGGTGTGGGACAGGGAACGAGTAATGAAAAACTGTTTTTT. Translating gives CATSRGVGQGTSNEKLFF.

This clone is termed medium-sized. The rearrangement joins TRBV10-2 to TRBJ2-7, with 14 bases fitting TRBD2. Germline values: CDR1 WSHSY, CDR2 SAAADI. The CDR3 runs 15 residues. V lost 6 bases and J lost 6; bases outside the gene matches: 7. The CDR3 spells CASRTSGGASGEQYF. The CDR3 DNA sequence: TGCGCCAGCAGGACTAGCGGGGGGGCCTCGGGCGAGCAGTACTTC.

CDR3 in amino acids: CASSSQGDSYEQYF. DNA for the CDR3: TGTGCCAGCAGCTCCCAGGGGGACTCCTACGAGCAGTACTTC. This chain connects TRBV7-2 to TRBJ2-7; 7 bases are a match to TRBD1. V was pared by 4 bases and J by 0 bases, with 3 bases of the junction left unmatched. This CDR3 comprises 14 residues. Germline-derived CDR1 and CDR2 are SGHTA and FQGNSA.

There are a few counts of this clone. The chain recombines TRBV11-2 with TRBJ2-7, with 9 bases fitting TRBD1. The CDR3 runs to 16 residues. Trimming removed 1 base from V and 5 bases from J; junction bases left unmatched: 9. Germline CDR1 reads SGHAT; CDR2 reads FQNNGV. Here the CDR3 reads CASSLGTGTGIDEQYF. CDR3 nucleotide sequence: TGTGCCAGCAGCTTAGGCACCGGGACAGGGATAGACGAGCAGTACTTC.

This clone has only a few counts. The J gene is TRBJ1-6, the V gene TRBV27; the D is unclear. Germline assignment: CDR1 MNHEY and CDR2 SMNVEV (reference sequence). This CDR3 has 13 amino acids. Trimming shortened V by 9 bases and J by 4 bases, and 10 bases separated the two germline ends. CDR3 nucleotides: TGTGCCAGTGCACATGGTTATAATTCACCCCTCCACTTT. Residues: CASAHGYNSPLHF.

This rearrangement joins TRBV19 to TRBJ1-2; 8 bases match TRBD1. From germline, CDR1 is LNHDA and CDR2 SQIVND (reference sequence). V dropped 4 bases and J dropped 7; count of bases not matched to a gene: 11. The CDR3 spans 15 residues. CDR3: CASSTMTGEVSGYTF. CDR3 DNA sequence: TGTGCCAGTAGTACCATGACAGGGGAAGTGAGTGGCTACACCTTC.

This chain connects TRBV7-2 to TRBJ2-5; maybe TRBD1 (8 bases). In germline, CDR1 is SGHTA, CDR2 FQGNSA. The CDR3 extends over 16 amino acids. V shed 5 bases and J shed 4 bases, with 20 bases lying between them. The CDR3 nucleotides read TGTGCCAGCAGCACAGGGGGACTACCTCTGGGAGAGACCCAGTACTTC. The encoded protein is CASSTGGLPLGETQYF.

The chain recombines TRBV6-5 with TRBJ2-7, with TRBD2 matching 11 bases. The CDR3 consists of 15 residues. Looked up from germline, CDR1 is MNHEY and CDR2 is SVGAGI. V dropped 6 bases and J dropped 2; count of bases not matched to a gene: 6. DNA of the CDR3: TGTGCCAGCAGGTATCTAGCGGGGGGCCCCTACGAGCAGTACTTC. Its translation: CASRYLAGGPYEQYF.

This chain uses TRBV10-3 with TRBJ1-2, with 10 bases that match TRBD1. Germline V gene sequence: CDR1 ENHRY, CDR2 SYGVKD. V lost 2 bases to trimming and J lost 8 bases; unmatched junction nucleotides: 5. The CDR3 runs to 14 residues. As DNA, the CDR3 is TGTGCCATCAGTGAGGACAGGGGGCCGAGGGGCTACACCTTC. Translated: CAISEDRGPRGYTF.

J is TRBJ1-4 and V is TRBV11-2; tentative D call: TRBD1 (5 bases). The CDR3 has 16 amino acids. The V gene lost 2 bases and the J gene lost 0 bases, with 10 bases spanning the gap. Germline lookup yields CDR1 SGHAT and CDR2 FQNNGV. CDR3 nucleotides: TGTGCCAGCAGCTTACAGGGTTTTGCAACTAATGAAAAACTGTTTTTT. This codes for CASSLQGFATNEKLFF.

This chain joins TRBV9 and TRBJ1-1; D may be TRBD1 (5 bases). V shed 4 bases and J shed 1 base, with 8 bases lying between them. Looked up from germline, CDR1 is SGDLS and CDR2 is YYNGEE. The CDR3 has 13 amino acids. CDR3 nucleotide sequence: TGTGCCAGCAGCCTAACAGGGAACACTGAAGCTTTCTTT. Residues: CASSLTGNTEAFF.

The rearrangement joins TRBV2 to TRBJ1-4; D might be TRBD1 (5 bases). The V end lost 4 bases, the J end lost 6 bases, and 15 bases lay between the germline ends. The CDR3 loop spans 15 amino acids. Germline CDR1 and CDR2: SNHLY and FYNNEI. CDR3 residues: CASSGSPGGDEKLFF. CDR3 nucleotide sequence: TGTGCCAGCAGTGGCTCTCCGGGGGGGGATGAAAAACTGTTTTTT.

V and J are TRBV2 and TRBJ1-5, with D hard to call. V lost 4 bases to trimming and J lost 9 bases, with 10 bases between them. This CDR3 spans 12 amino acids. The germline gives CDR1 SNHLY, CDR2 FYNNEI. CDR3 sequence (DNA): TGTGCCAGCAGTGGATTGGGATCGCCCCAGCATTTT. Its protein product is CASSGLGSPQHF.

This chain uses TRBV18 with TRBJ2-7; D is unclear. Between the trimmed V and J ends, which lost 3 bases and 1 base, there was a span of 13 bases. The CDR3 runs 15 residues. Germline V gene data show CDR1 as KGHSH and CDR2 as LQKENI. The CDR3 DNA is TGTGCCAGCTCACCGTCGATCGGGCTTTCCTACGAGCAGTACTTC. This sequence encodes CASSPSIGLSYEQYF.

The chain employs TRBV10-2 and TRBJ2-1; 10 bases match TRBD2. Germline V gives CDR1 WSHSY, CDR2 SAAADI. Unmatched junction bases numbered 2, after V lost 5 bases and J lost 10 bases. This CDR3 is built from 12 residues. The CDR3 coding sequence is TGCGCCAGCAGTCATAGCGGGGGGGAGCAGTTCTTC. Translating gives CASSHSGGEQFF.

This rearrangement joins TRBV5-4 to TRBJ1-1; D gene unclear. Trimming shortened V by 4 bases and J by 2 bases, and 3 bases separated the two germline ends. The CDR3 is 11 residues long. The germline CDR1 and CDR2 sequences are SGHNT and YYREEE (reference sequence). DNA of the CDR3: TGTGCCAGCAGCCAAAACACTGAAGCTTTCTTT. Its protein product is CASSQNTEAFF.